Included here is one T cell receptor beta chain sequence, with context. Its target is unknown. Naive CD8 cells comprised CD45RO-negative, CCR7-positively selected cells, excluding terminally differentiated effector memory CD45RA+ cells. Donors were Caucasian adults residing in Nashville, Tennessee, USA. The data are from a study of shared clonotypes between healthy human individuals. Study-wide results and limits: Clonotypes that were shared across a handful of donors made up around 5% of naive CD4 clonotypes. Clonotypes not shared had lower generation probabilities than those common to all four donors.

Genomic DNA of each subset was evenly split across several immunoSEQ plates. Produced via immunoSEQ multiplex PCR; TCRdb's table is partial and in-frame only. In the table there are around 640,000 clones, about 96% of which are singletons. J lost 9 bases, V lost 7 bases, and 16 bases had no gene match. The CDR3 loop spans 16 amino acids. From germline, CDR1 is MNHEY and CDR2 SMNVEV (reference sequence). The sequenced sample was naive CD8+ T cells sorted from blood. The chain carries TRBV27 and TRBJ2-1; 9 nucleotides agree with TRBD2. The TCR comes from a woman in her twenties or thirties in good health. CDR3 coding DNA: TGTGCCAGCACCCCACCGTTCGGTGGCGGGAGGGCTGAGCAGTTCTTC. This codes for CASTPPFGGGRAEQFF.